The T cell receptor (beta chain) described here comes from a study of OX40 agonist ivuxolimab in advanced cancers. The CDR3 is made up of 11 amino acids. The germline gives CDR1 GTSNPN, CDR2 SVGIG (reference sequence). This clone was detected once. Its antigen is unknown. The repertoire was sequenced with immunoSEQ multiplex PCR; TCRdb's copy has only in-frame clones and lacks some. The data hold some 86,000 clones, with roughly 84% observed a single time. General study points: Patients who responded partially at 0.1-3.0 mg/kg showed clonal expansion ranking among the lowest.

This receptor was taken from an adult with an advanced solid tumor such as melanoma, head and neck, liver or kidney cancer. Specimen: CD4+ or CD8+ T cells sorted from blood, collected in a trial of the OX40 agonist ivuxolimab. The rearrangement joins TRBV30 to TRBJ2-5, with D possibly matching TRBD2 (5 bases). Near its end, the DNA agrees better with TRBJ2-7, so the J call may be wrong. The CDR3 bases are TGTGCCTGGAGTGTGCGGGACGAGCAGTACTTC. This translates into CAWSVRDEQYF.